The sample holds a few counts of the clone carrying this T cell receptor (beta chain). Antigen unknown. The sample belongs to a study of T cell responses to AZD1222 COVID-19 vaccine. Data came from immunoSEQ multiplex PCR; TCRdb stores just in-frame clones and leaves some out. Of 120,000 or so clones in the sample, 87% were seen once. Study-wide results and limits: Unmutated variant regions are reportedly the target of nearly half of TCRs that are spike-specific. Clonal diversity was possibly underestimated, and the donors were mostly white British, with more females. Every sample of the repertoires postdated the peak T cell response.

This sequence was found in an adult in good health. The sequences come from peripheral blood, collected on day 0 of AZD1222 vaccination.

CDR3 nucleotides: TGTGCCAGCAGTGGGGACAGGCCCACCGGGGAGCTGTTTTTT. Its protein product is CASSGDRPTGELFF. The chain recombines TRBV6-2 or TRBV6-3 with TRBJ2-2, with 8 bases that match TRBD1. The J segment lost 4 bases and the V segment lost 5 bases, leaving 3 bases of the junction unmatched. The germline gives CDR1 MNHEY, CDR2 SVGEGT. The CDR3 sequence is 14 residues long.